The 14 T cell receptor beta chains reported below all come from one sample, sequenced in a study of OX40 agonist ivuxolimab in advanced cancers. Using immunoSEQ multiplex PCR, the repertoire was profiled, and TCRdb retains in-frame clones only, with some absent. This sample has about 46,000 clones; 70% to 80% occur once, and the top ten carry roughly 3%. The material was CD4+ or CD8+ T cells sorted from blood, obtained in a trial of the OX40 agonist ivuxolimab. Every receptor here comes from an adult with an advanced solid tumor such as melanoma, head and neck, liver or kidney cancer.

CDR3 nucleotides: TGTGCCTGGAGTGTAGTGGGTAGCGGGAGGGAAGAGACCCAGTACTTC. This encodes CAWSVVGSGREETQYF. The chain links TRBV30 to TRBJ2-5; 11 nucleotides match TRBD2. In germline, CDR1 is GTSNPN, CDR2 SVGIG (reference sequence). With V trimmed by 0 bases and J by 3 bases, 6 bases remained unmatched. The CDR3 is 16 residues long.

The chain carries TRBV6-5 and TRBJ1-1; D is ambiguous. Per germline, CDR1 MNHEY and CDR2 SVGAGI. This CDR3 has 11 amino acids. V was pared by 7 bases and J by 2 bases, with 5 bases between. CDR3 protein: CASTPNTEAFF. CDR3 coding DNA: TGTGCCAGCACCCCAAACACTGAAGCTTTCTTT.

DNA for the CDR3: TGTGCCAGCAGCTTGGGTGGATCGAGCACAGATACGCAGTATTTT. This sequence encodes CASSLGGSSTDTQYF. V is TRBV5-4 and J is TRBJ2-3, with D unresolved. CDR3 length: 15 amino acids. Germline V gene lookup returns CDR1 SGHNT and CDR2 YYREEE (reference sequence). Trimming removed 0 bases at V and 0 bases at J, with 8 bases between. Full variable domain (remainder filled in from reference TRBV5-4 and TRBJ2-3): ETGVTQSPTHLIKTRGQQVTLRCSSQSGHNTVSWYQQALGQGPQFIFQYYREEENGRGNFPPRFSGLQFPNYSSELNVNALELDDSALYLCASSLGGSSTDTQYFGPGTRLTVL.

This clone is a singleton in its sample. The gene calls are TRBV28 and TRBJ2-5; D might be TRBD1 or TRBD2, each matching 5 bases. V lost 5 bases, J lost 5 bases, and 24 bases lay in between. This CDR3 is 17 amino acids long. Per germline, CDR1 MDHEN and CDR2 SYDVKM. CDR3 coding DNA: TGTGCCAGCAGTCCGCCCTCCGGGACCGGGTTGAGGGAGACCCAGTACTTC. The encoded protein is CASSPPSGTGLRETQYF.

V usage is TRBV19 and J usage is TRBJ2-1; D unclear. CDR1 and CDR2 from the germline V gene are LNHDA and SQIVND (reference sequence). Trimming stripped 0 bases from V and 5 bases from J, with 11 bases between. The CDR3 covers 15 residues. The CDR3 protein is CASSIEGLGNNEQFF. In nucleotides, the CDR3 is TGTGCCAGTAGTATAGAGGGCCTAGGGAACAATGAGCAGTTCTTC.

The CDR3 here is CASSFRPPSGSSYEQYF. CDR3 nucleotides: TGTGCCAGCAGTTTCAGGCCCCCTAGCGGTAGCTCCTACGAGCAGTACTTC. The chain joins TRBV27 to TRBJ2-7; 7 bases match TRBD2. The germline gives CDR1 MNHEY, CDR2 SMNVEV (reference sequence). CDR3 size: 17 residues. With 3 bases clipped from V and 0 bases from J, the junction kept 11 bases outside the gene matches.

The chain joins TRBV29-1 to TRBJ2-5, with a possible D match to TRBD1 (5 bases). The V gene lost 5 bases and the J gene lost 5 bases, with 15 bases spanning the gap. Germline V gene sequence: CDR1 SQVTM, CDR2 ANQGSEA. The CDR3 sequence is 13 residues long. CDR3 coding DNA: TGCAGCGTTCCAGGGCAGGGTGAGGAGACCCAGTACTTC. It specifies CSVPGQGEETQYF.

The chain uses TRBV28 and TRBJ2-5, with TRBD2 identical over 10 bases. Trimming removed 5 bases from V and 3 bases from J; junction bases left unmatched: 6. The CDR3 spans 15 residues. Germline values: CDR1 MDHEN, CDR2 SYDVKM. In nucleotides, the CDR3 is TGTGCCAGCAGTCGAGCGGGAGGGGGGAAAGAGACCCAGTACTTC. It translates to CASSRAGGGKETQYF. Full variable domain (missing parts from reference TRBV28 and TRBJ2-5): DVKVTQSSRYLVKRTGEKVFLECVQDMDHENMFWYRQDPGLGLRLIYFSYDVKMKEKGDIPEGYSVSREKKERFSLILESASTNQTSMYLCASSRAGGGKETQYFGPGTRLLVL.

This chain joins TRBV28 and TRBJ1-3, with 8 positions matching TRBD1. With 0 bases clipped from V and 3 bases from J, the junction kept 1 base outside the gene matches. There are 15 residues in the CDR3. Germline V gene sequence: CDR1 MDHEN, CDR2 SYDVKM. The CDR3 loop reads CASSLWDRDGNTIYF. The CDR3 DNA follows: TGTGCCAGCAGTTTATGGGACAGGGATGGAAACACCATATATTTT.

The V call is TRBV30, the J call TRBJ1-2; 8 bases fit TRBD1. Germline CDR1 reads GTSNPN; CDR2 reads SVGIG (reference sequence). V was clipped by 5 bases and J by 2 bases; unmatched bases: 4. CDR3 size: 13 residues. CDR3 amino acids: CAWATGVNYGYTF. The CDR3 nucleotides are TGTGCCTGGGCGACAGGGGTCAACTATGGCTACACCTTC.

The chain has TRBV5-1 and TRBJ1-1; D possibly corresponds to TRBD1 (5 bases). Trimming pared 0 bases from V and 7 bases from J, leaving 10 bases between. Germline loops: CDR1 SGHRS, CDR2 YFSETQ. This CDR3 has 13 amino acids. This chain's CDR3 is CASSLAGGYEAFF. The CDR3 DNA is TGCGCCAGCAGCTTGGCCGGGGGATATGAAGCTTTCTTT.

J is TRBJ1-1 and V is TRBV23-1, with D possibly matching TRBD1 (5 bases). TRBV23-1 qualifies as an ORF whose function is uncertain. V was shortened by 8 bases and J by 3 bases, with 13 bases between the two germline ends. The CDR3 runs 13 residues. The DNA of the CDR3 is TGCGCCAGCTCCTGGGGCACGGACACTGAAGCTTTCTTT. It encodes CASSWGTDTEAFF.

This chain joins TRBV12-5 and TRBJ2-1; tentatively, D is TRBD2 (5 bases). Per germline, CDR1 LGHNT and CDR2 FRNRAP. The V end lost 1 base, the J end lost 5 bases, and 15 bases lay between the germline ends. The CDR3 extends over 16 amino acids. This CDR3 reads CASGLAPRRLNNEQFF. The CDR3 bases are TGTGCTAGTGGTTTGGCACCCCGGAGACTAAACAATGAGCAGTTCTTC.

The chain links TRBV6-1 to TRBJ2-2, with D hard to call. The CDR3 has 13 amino acids. CDR1 and CDR2 (germline): MNHNS, SASEGT. The germline V and J ends were trimmed by 7 bases and 0 bases, with 6 bases remaining between them. The CDR3 protein is CASKTPNTGELFF. The CDR3 DNA reads TGTGCCAGCAAAACCCCGAACACCGGGGAGCTGTTTTTT.